These 26 T cell receptor beta chains originate from one sample sequenced in a study of T cell changes during pregnancy in multiple sclerosis. Assay: immunoSEQ multiplex PCR; the TCRdb copy retains only in-frame clones and omits some. The sample lists 15,000 or so clones; just over 85% were seen once. The sequencing used CD8+ T cells from peripheral blood mononuclear cells, collected in the first trimester of pregnancy. The receptors originated from a female donor with multiple sclerosis, enrolled in a pregnancy study.

This clone was picked up a small number of times. The rearrangement links TRBV19 to TRBJ1-1, with TRBD1 as a possible D gene (6 bases). Germline loops: CDR1 LNHDA, CDR2 SQIVND (reference sequence). This CDR3 has 15 residues. V lost 3 bases to trimming and J lost 4 bases, with 15 bases between them. In DNA, the CDR3 is TGTGCCAGTAGTATTGTCCCAGGGGAGGGCACTGAAGCTTTCTTT. The encoded protein is CASSIVPGEGTEAFF.

This chain joins TRBV19 and TRBJ1-2; TRBD1 matches at 7 bases. With V trimmed by 3 bases and J by 4 bases, 2 bases remained unmatched. The CDR3 runs 13 residues. Germline CDR1 LNHDA, CDR2 SQIVND (reference sequence). CDR3 region: CASSIEGAYGYTF. DNA of the CDR3: TGTGCCAGTAGTATCGAGGGGGCCTATGGCTACACCTTC.

The chain combines TRBV6-6 with TRBJ1-4; D is undetermined. CDR3 length: 14 residues. Germline CDR1 is MNHNY and CDR2 is SVGAGI (reference sequence). Trimming stripped 2 bases from V and 4 bases from J, with 8 bases between. DNA for the CDR3: TGTGCCAGCAGTTACGGAGTCCGTAATGAAAAACTGTTTTTT. This codes for CASSYGVRNEKLFF.

J is TRBJ2-2 and V is TRBV9, with D possibly matching TRBD1 (5 bases). This CDR3 is built from 19 residues. CDR1 is SGDLS, CDR2 YYNGEE, per germline. V dropped 0 bases and J dropped 0 bases, with 18 bases sitting between them. The CDR3 DNA reads TGTGCCAGCAGCGTAGCCTGGGCCAGGGTCGACGCGAACACCGGGGAGCTGTTTTTT. Its protein is CASSVAWARVDANTGELFF.

The J gene is TRBJ1-2, the V gene TRBV7-9; 8 positions agree with TRBD1. CDR3 length: 15 residues. Losses at the gene ends were 5 bases for V and 1 base for J; bases not matched to a gene: 6. Germline CDR1 reads SEHNR; CDR2 reads FQNEAQ (reference sequence). This CDR3 is CASSPDRVLNYGYTF. The CDR3 DNA reads as TGTGCCAGCAGCCCGGACAGGGTGCTTAACTATGGCTACACCTTC.

V and J are TRBV28 and TRBJ2-7; 7 bases line up with TRBD1. From germline, CDR1 is MDHEN and CDR2 SYDVKM. The CDR3 contains 17 residues. V gave up 2 bases and J gave up 2 bases; unmatched junction bases: 12. CDR3 nucleotide sequence: TGTGCCAGCAGTTTAAAGGTCCGGGGACAGAGGACCTACGAGCAGTACTTC. Residues: CASSLKVRGQRTYEQYF.

The chain combines TRBV5-1 with TRBJ1-1; D possibly corresponds to TRBD1 (5 bases). Germline values: CDR1 SGHRS, CDR2 YFSETQ. CDR3 length: 13 amino acids. V was cut by 1 base and J by 3 bases, with 7 bases left in between. This CDR3 reads CASSLWGDTEAFF. DNA for the CDR3: TGCGCCAGCAGCTTGTGGGGGGACACTGAAGCTTTCTTT.

The rearrangement uses TRBV19 and TRBJ1-5; maybe TRBD1 (5 bases). V lost 11 bases and J 2 bases, leaving 25 bases between the germline ends. Germline CDR1 LNHDA, CDR2 SQIVND (reference sequence). The CDR3 loop spans 17 amino acids. The CDR3 coding sequence is TGTGCCTCTTCTGTGAAGGGGAACTTATGGGGCAATCAGCCCCAGCATTTT. It codes for CASSVKGNLWGNQPQHF.

The count of this clone is one. CDR3: CASSTLAGVTDTQYF. DNA of the CDR3: TGTGCCAGTAGTACCCTAGCGGGGGTCACAGATACGCAGTATTTT. V gene TRBV19 combines with J gene TRBJ2-3, with TRBD2 matching 10 bases. This CDR3 has 15 amino acids. Looked up from germline, CDR1 is LNHDA and CDR2 is SQIVND (reference sequence). With 4 bases clipped from V and 2 bases from J, the junction kept 3 bases outside the gene matches.

By sample fraction, this clone is medium-sized. The rearrangement uses TRBV6-5 and TRBJ1-5, with D tentatively TRBD1 (5 bases). This CDR3 spans 15 amino acids. Looked up from germline, CDR1 is MNHEY and CDR2 is SVGAGI. Trimming removed 2 bases at V and 2 bases at J, with 10 bases between. The CDR3 region is CASSYRQSGNQPQHF. CDR3 nucleotides: TGTGCCAGCAGTTACCGACAGTCAGGCAATCAGCCCCAGCATTTT.

V usage is TRBV6-1 and J usage is TRBJ1-2, with TRBD1 identical over 8 bases. The CDR3 runs to 14 residues. Trimming removed 5 bases from V and 3 bases from J; junction bases left unmatched: 5. Germline CDR1 and CDR2: MNHNS and SASEGT. The CDR3 loop is CASSRQGNDYGYTF. Here the CDR3 DNA reads TGTGCCAGCAGTAGACAGGGGAACGACTATGGCTACACCTTC.

The chain uses TRBV29-1 and TRBJ2-2; 7 bases are shared with TRBD1. The CDR3 consists of 12 residues. The V and J ends lost 2 bases and 7 bases, in that order; junction bases with no gene match: 1. CDR1 and CDR2 from the germline V gene are SQVTM and ANQGSEA. The CDR3 DNA reads as TGCAGCGTTGAACAGGGGGTCGGGGAGCTGTTTTTT. Translation gives CSVEQGVGELFF.

This chain links TRBV7-2 with TRBJ2-7; TRBD1 matches 8 bases. Germline lookup yields CDR1 SGHTA and CDR2 FQGNSA. The CDR3 is made up of 14 amino acids. J was trimmed by 2 bases and V by 7 bases; bases with no gene match: 7. CDR3 sequence: CASMDRDGTYEQYF. For the CDR3, the DNA is TGTGCCAGCATGGACAGGGACGGGACCTACGAGCAGTACTTC.

The V gene is TRBV27, the J gene TRBJ2-7; a weak D match, TRBD1 (5 bases). The V end was cut by 1 base, the J end by 1 base, with 11 bases between. CDR3 size: 15 residues. Germline loops: CDR1 MNHEY, CDR2 SMNVEV (reference sequence). The CDR3 region is CASSLWIGESYEQYF. As DNA, the CDR3 is TGTGCCAGCAGTTTATGGATAGGGGAATCCTACGAGCAGTACTTC.

V gene TRBV7-9 combines with J gene TRBJ2-3; perhaps TRBD2 as D (6 bases). V was pared by 5 bases and J by 5 bases, with 26 bases between. Germline CDR1 and CDR2: SEHNR and FQNEAQ (reference sequence). There are 18 residues in the CDR3. The chain's CDR3 is CASSDTAALTGLGDTQYF. The CDR3 DNA follows: TGTGCCAGCAGCGACACCGCCGCACTGACGGGACTGGGAGATACGCAGTATTTT. Variable domain in full (rest from reference TRBV7-9 and TRBJ2-3): DTGVSQNPRHKITKRGQNVTFRCDPISEHNRLYWYRQTLGQGPEFLTYFQNEAQLEKSRLLSDRFSAERPKGSFSTLEIQRTEQGDSAMYLCASSDTAALTGLGDTQYFGPGTRLTVL.

The chain carries TRBV6-5 and TRBJ1-2, with D tentatively TRBD1 (5 bases). The CDR3 has 13 residues. With 4 bases removed from V and 3 bases from J, the gap between germline ends came to 9 bases. CDR1 and CDR2 from the germline V gene are MNHEY and SVGAGI. This chain's CDR3 is CASSWGEDYGYTF. The CDR3 DNA follows: TGTGCCAGCAGTTGGGGGGAAGACTATGGCTACACCTTC.

V and J are TRBV7-9 and TRBJ1-2; 9 bases fit TRBD1. V was pared by 3 bases and J by 4 bases, with 6 bases of the junction left unmatched. CDR3 length: 15 residues. CDR1 is SEHNR and CDR2 is FQNEAQ in the germline V gene (reference sequence). CDR3 amino acids: CASSFQDRGFYGYTF. As DNA, the CDR3 is TGTGCCAGCAGCTTCCAGGACAGGGGTTTCTATGGCTACACCTTC.

This clone was counted once. The chain uses TRBV4-1 and TRBJ1-1; the D is unclear. Trimming shortened V by 1 base and J by 4 bases, and 13 bases separated the two germline ends. This CDR3 spans 15 amino acids. The germline V gene has CDR1 MGHRA and CDR2 YSYEKL. CDR3 sequence: CASSQVKEVFTEAFF. The CDR3 DNA is TGCGCCAGCAGCCAAGTGAAGGAGGTGTTCACTGAAGCTTTCTTT.

The chain recombines TRBV9 with TRBJ2-1; tentatively, D is TRBD2 (6 bases). The CDR3 length is 17 residues. Germline CDR1 reads SGDLS; CDR2 reads YYNGEE. Between the trimmed V and J ends, which lost 0 bases and 0 bases, there was a span of 13 bases. DNA of the CDR3: TGTGCCAGCAGCGTAGCTGGTAGCGGCTTCTCCTACAATGAGCAGTTCTTC. The encoded protein is CASSVAGSGFSYNEQFF.

V and J are TRBV2 and TRBJ2-1; D is ambiguous. The CDR3 totals 12 residues. Germline assignment: CDR1 SNHLY and CDR2 FYNNEI. V was shortened by 6 bases and J by 9 bases, with 12 bases between the two germline ends. For the CDR3, the DNA is TGTGCCAGCAGGAATGACTGGCCTGAGCAGTTCTTC. Translating gives CASRNDWPEQFF.

The genes are TRBV28 and TRBJ1-3; no clear D. This CDR3 contains 14 residues. V was trimmed by 3 bases and J by 5 bases, leaving 11 bases between them. CDR1 MDHEN and CDR2 SYDVKM come from the germline V gene. The CDR3 is CASSLEGKRNTIYF. CDR3 in DNA: TGTGCCAGCAGTTTGGAGGGAAAACGAAACACCATATATTTT.

V gene TRBV10-3 combines with J gene TRBJ1-4; 7 bases line up with TRBD1. Germline V CDR1 and CDR2: ENHRY, SYGVKD. The CDR3 covers 15 residues. V was clipped by 3 bases and J by 4 bases; unmatched bases: 5. The CDR3 coding sequence is TGTGCCATCAGTGATACAGGGGCCGTTAATGAAAAACTGTTTTTT. This encodes CAISDTGAVNEKLFF.

J is TRBJ1-2 and V is TRBV19, with 8 positions matching TRBD1. V trimming: 6 bases; J trimming: 0 bases; junction bases outside the gene matches: 9. The CDR3 contains 16 residues. CDR1 is LNHDA and CDR2 is SQIVND in the germline V gene (reference sequence). Here the CDR3 reads CASSSLQGATNYGYTF. The CDR3 DNA reads as TGTGCCAGTAGCTCACTCCAGGGGGCGACTAACTATGGCTACACCTTC. The complete variable domain, with remaining parts taken from reference TRBV19 and TRBJ1-2, reads DGGITQSPKYLFRKEGQNVTLSCEQNLNHDAMYWYRQDPGQGLRLIYYSQIVNDFQKGDIAEGYSVSREKKESFPLTVTSAQKNPTAFYLCASSSLQGATNYGYTFGSGTRLTVV.

This chain connects TRBV27 to TRBJ2-1; 7 nucleotides line up with TRBD2. There are 15 residues in the CDR3. Germline values: CDR1 MNHEY, CDR2 SMNVEV (reference sequence). The junction had 10 bases not matched to a gene; V was cut back by 8 bases and J by 3 bases. DNA for the CDR3: TGTGCCAGCGCTCCAATTGGCGGGAGCTACAATGAGCAGTTCTTC. This translates into CASAPIGGSYNEQFF.

This rearrangement joins TRBV4-1 to TRBJ1-4, with D unclear. The CDR3 contains 12 residues. Trimming stripped 2 bases from V and 15 bases from J, with 13 bases between. Germline CDR1 reads MGHRA; CDR2 reads YSYEKL. The CDR3 DNA reads as TGCGCCAGCAGCCAATTTGAGAACCTCTTGTTTTTT. This codes for CASSQFENLLFF.

The chain uses TRBV9 and TRBJ2-6; D is unresolved. CDR3 length: 15 residues. The V end was cut by 4 bases, the J end by 2 bases, with 10 bases between. Germline loops: CDR1 SGDLS, CDR2 YYNGEE. The CDR3 nucleotides read TGTGCCAGCAGCATACCGACAACTGGGGCCAACGTCCTGACTTTC. This codes for CASSIPTTGANVLTF.